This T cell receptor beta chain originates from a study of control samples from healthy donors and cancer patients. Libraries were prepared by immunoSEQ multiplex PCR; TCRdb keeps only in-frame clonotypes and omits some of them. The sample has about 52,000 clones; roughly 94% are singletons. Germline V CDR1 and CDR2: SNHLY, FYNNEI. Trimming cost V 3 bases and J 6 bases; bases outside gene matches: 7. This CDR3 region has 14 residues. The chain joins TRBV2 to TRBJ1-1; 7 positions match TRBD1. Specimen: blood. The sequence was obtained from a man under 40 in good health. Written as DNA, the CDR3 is TGTGCCAGCAGTGACCGGACAGGACAATCTGAAGCTTTCTTT. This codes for CASSDRTGQSEAFF.